This T cell receptor beta chain was profiled in a study of blood T cell repertoires in COVID-19. Study background: Collection of acute and convalescent COVID-19 samples took place in the United States, Italy and Spain. T cells, B-cell-depleted T cells, or PBMCs supplied cDNA or gDNA.

Germline CDR1 and CDR2: SNHLY and FYNNEI. CDR3 length: 14 residues. V gave up 6 bases and J gave up 0 bases; unmatched junction bases: 2. Regarding this clone: This sample includes further DNA sequences coding for the same CDR3.

Original processing methods: Estimates of nucleated cell counts were drawn from the amplification of reference gene primers. Method: immunoSEQ multiplex PCR; TCRdb's copy keeps in-frame clones and lacks some. Clonal size and the V and J genes are those of that table, whereas D and trimming came from the DNA. Of roughly 290,000 clones in the sample, approximately 90% were seen once. The chain carries TRBV2 and TRBJ1-1, with 9 positions matching TRBD1. This receptor was obtained from a woman aged 60 to 75 with acute or convalescent COVID-19. Sequenced: peripheral blood. This CDR3 is CASRGDRVNTEAFF. CDR3 DNA: TGTGCCAGCAGGGGGGACAGGGTGAACACTGAAGCTTTCTTT.